This T cell receptor (beta chain) is from a study of glioma-infiltrating T cells after dendritic cell vaccination. Study-wide results and caveats: TCR clonality showed no direct relationship with survival.

In regard to this clone: The antigen remains unidentified.

TCRdb's table, derived via immunoSEQ multiplex PCR, lists solely in-frame clones and lacks some. The sample records 75,000 to 95,000 clones, about nine tenths being singletons. Time point in this sample: after dendritic cell vaccination, including at tumor progression/relapse. Selection required adequate fresh-frozen tumor tissue plus more than two years' survival data. This CDR3 is built from 14 residues. V lost 5 bases and J 0 bases, leaving 11 bases between the germline ends. The germline CDR1 and CDR2 sequences are MGHDK and SYGVNS. The input for sequencing was blood, taken after dendritic cell vaccination. The chain is built from TRBV25-1 and TRBJ2-7; D uncertain. This sequence originates from a human donor with glioblastoma. In nucleotides, the CDR3 is TGTGCCAGCAGTCCCTCTCCGGGCTCCTACGAGCAGTACTTC. It is translated as CASSPSPGSYEQYF.